This is a list of T cell receptor beta chains from one sample in a study of PD-1 blockade in mismatch repair-deficient tumors. Clones were read by immunoSEQ multiplex PCR, and TCRdb kept only the in-frame ones, dropping some. The sample holds over 11,000 clones, 85% to 90% seen once. These receptors have no known antigen. The specimen comprised cells cultured in vitro, sampled from a patient treated with pembrolizumab. These receptors were obtained from an adult with mismatch repair-deficient cancer. Each CDR3 is given with its conserved first and last residue. Each record gives: D gene, J gene, V gene, CDR3 length, clone size, CDR3 DNA, CDR3 protein. The D gene is left open where the match is weak. Size tells how often a clone was seen (once, few, many) or the class of an expanded clone, and some rows leave it out.

D gene: .
J gene: TRBJ1-5
V gene: TRBV9
CDR3 length: 14
clone size: once
CDR3 DNA: TGTGCCAGCAGCGTAGGTGGGGGGAATCAGCCCCAGCATTTT
CDR3 protein: CASSVGGGNQPQHF

D gene: .
J gene: TRBJ2-3
V gene: TRBV2
CDR3 length: 16
clone size: .
CDR3 DNA: TGTGCCAGCAGCTGGGACCCTGCCGCAAGGAGAGATACGCAGTATTTT
CDR3 protein: CASSWDPAARRDTQYF

D gene: .
J gene: TRBJ2-5
V gene: TRBV19
CDR3 length: 13
clone size: .
CDR3 DNA: TGTGCCAGTAGTGGGATTGGAGGACAGACCCAGTACTTC
CDR3 protein: CASSGIGGQTQYF

D gene: TRBD2
J gene: TRBJ2-2
V gene: TRBV6-6
CDR3 length: 15
clone size: .
CDR3 DNA: TGTGCCAGCAGTTCGGGACTAGAAAATGCCGGGGAGCTGTTTTTT
CDR3 protein: CASSSGLENAGELFF

D gene: TRBD2
J gene: TRBJ2-2
V gene: TRBV28
CDR3 length: 15
clone size: few
CDR3 DNA: TGTGCCAGCTCCCCTAGCGGGAGGGTTAGGGGGGAGCTGTTTTTT
CDR3 protein: CASSPSGRVRGELFF

D gene: .
J gene: TRBJ1-5
V gene: TRBV2
CDR3 length: 13
clone size: .
CDR3 DNA: TGTGCCAGCATCTCGGAAGGAAATCAGCCCCAGCATTTT
CDR3 protein: CASISEGNQPQHF

D gene: TRBD2
J gene: TRBJ2-7
V gene: TRBV13
CDR3 length: 15
clone size: .
CDR3 DNA: TGTGCCAGCAGCGTCACTAGCGGGAGTTCTCGCGAGCAGTACTTC
CDR3 protein: CASSVTSGSSREQYF

D gene: .
J gene: TRBJ2-3
V gene: TRBV11-3
CDR3 length: 14
clone size: .
CDR3 DNA: TGTGCCAGCAGCTCCCGGGACAGCACAGATACGCAGTATTTT
CDR3 protein: CASSSRDSTDTQYF

D gene: .
J gene: TRBJ2-7
V gene: TRBV6-5
CDR3 length: 14
clone size: .
CDR3 DNA: TGTGCCAGCAGTTACGGGAGTGGGAACTACGAGCAGTACTTC
CDR3 protein: CASSYGSGNYEQYF

D gene: TRBD2
J gene: TRBJ2-7
V gene: TRBV25-1
CDR3 length: 16
clone size: .
CDR3 DNA: TGTGCCAGCAGTGGCCACCAAAGCGGGACTACCTCCGAGCAGTACTTC
CDR3 protein: CASSGHQSGTTSEQYF

D gene: TRBD2
J gene: TRBJ2-5
V gene: TRBV7-3
CDR3 length: 16
clone size: once
CDR3 DNA: TGTGCCAGCAGCCCCTCGGGGGGGGGACCACAAGAGACCCAGTACTTC
CDR3 protein: CASSPSGGGPQETQYF

D gene: .
J gene: TRBJ2-2
V gene: TRBV2
CDR3 length: 14
clone size: .
CDR3 DNA: TGTGCCAGCAAGGAAAGACCGATCACCGGGGAGCTGTTTTTT
CDR3 protein: CASKERPITGELFF

D gene: TRBD1
J gene: TRBJ2-7
V gene: TRBV5-5
CDR3 length: 15
clone size: .
CDR3 DNA: TGTGCCAGCAGCTATTTTGGGACAGGGTTTTACGAGCAGTACTTC
CDR3 protein: CASSYFGTGFYEQYF

D gene: TRBD2
J gene: TRBJ2-5
V gene: TRBV11-3
CDR3 length: 14
clone size: .
CDR3 DNA: TGTGCCAGCAGCTTAGCGGGAGGGCAAGAGACCCAGTACTTC
CDR3 protein: CASSLAGGQETQYF

D gene: TRBD1
J gene: TRBJ1-2
V gene: TRBV19
CDR3 length: 19
clone size: .
CDR3 DNA: TGTGCCAGTAGTCTCCCAAATTCCGGGACAGGCTTTATTTCGCGTGGCTACACCTTC
CDR3 protein: CASSLPNSGTGFISRGYTF

D gene: .
J gene: TRBJ2-7
V gene: TRBV19
CDR3 length: 14
clone size: .
CDR3 DNA: TGTGCCAGTAGTATGGTGGGAGTATCGGTAGAGCAGTACTTC
CDR3 protein: CASSMVGVSVEQYF